Below are 5 T cell receptor beta chains sequenced from a single sample in a study of siplizumab effects on memory and regulatory T cells. Assay: immunoSEQ multiplex PCR; the TCRdb copy retains only in-frame clones and omits some. The repertoire consists of 92,000 or so clones, with 70% to 90% occurring once and the leading ten covering approximately 15%. The sequenced material came from CD4+ T cells sorted from blood. Receptor source: a human donor in good health.

The chain joins TRBV5-1 to TRBJ2-6; D is unresolved. This CDR3 spans 15 amino acids. Between the trimmed V and J ends, which lost 0 bases and 0 bases, there was a span of 4 bases. Germline V gives CDR1 SGHRS, CDR2 YFSETQ. The CDR3 here is CASSLDASGANVLTF. DNA of the CDR3: TGCGCCAGCAGCTTGGATGCCTCTGGGGCCAACGTCCTGACTTTC.

The CDR3 DNA reads as TGTGCCAGCTCACGACAGGGCACTGAAGCTTTCTTT. It specifies CASSRQGTEAFF. This chain links TRBV18 with TRBJ1-1; 7 bases agree with TRBD1. Trimming at V came to 4 bases and at J to 4 bases, leaving 0 bases not matched to a gene. The CDR3 has 12 amino acids. The germline CDR1 and CDR2 sequences are KGHSH and LQKENI.

Within the sample, this clone is medium-sized. The J gene is TRBJ2-7, the V gene TRBV2; 11 positions match TRBD2. The J segment lost 5 bases and the V segment lost 2 bases, leaving 5 bases of the junction unmatched. This CDR3 is built from 15 residues. The germline V gene has CDR1 SNHLY and CDR2 FYNNEI. The chain's CDR3 is CASSESSGRSHEQYF. CDR3 DNA sequence: TGTGCCAGCAGTGAATCTAGCGGGAGGTCCCACGAGCAGTACTTC. Using reference TRBV2 and TRBJ2-7 for the parts outside the CDR3, the full variable domain is EPEVTQTPSHQVTQMGQEVILRCVPISNHLYFYWYRQILGQKVEFLVSFYNNEISEKSEIFDDQFSVERPDGSNFTLKIRSTKLEDSAMYFCASSESSGRSHEQYFGPGTRLTVT.

The chain employs TRBV7-8 and TRBJ2-1; maybe TRBD2 (5 bases). This CDR3 has 16 amino acids. Trimming removed 1 base at V and 1 base at J, with 11 bases between. Germline V gene lookup returns CDR1 SGHVS and CDR2 FQNEAQ. The CDR3 DNA reads as TGTGCCAGCAGCTTAGTCCACCGGGATTCCTACAATGAGCAGTTCTTC. It yields the protein CASSLVHRDSYNEQFF.

The rearrangement joins TRBV7-8 to TRBJ2-2; a possible D gene is TRBD1 (6 bases). V was trimmed by 4 bases and J by 2 bases, leaving 14 bases between them. In germline, CDR1 is SGHVS, CDR2 FQNEAQ. This CDR3 spans 16 amino acids. The CDR3 DNA sequence: TGTGCCAGCAGCTCCGCTGACAGGATAAACACCGGGGAGCTGTTTTTT. Protein product: CASSSADRINTGELFF. Looking up the rest from reference TRBV7-8 and TRBJ2-2 gives the full variable domain: GAGVSQSPRYKVAKRGQDVALRCDPISGHVSLFWYQQALGQGPEFLTYFQNEAQLDKSGLPSDRFFAERPEGSVSTLKIQRTQQEDSAVYLCASSSADRINTGELFFGEGSRLTVL.